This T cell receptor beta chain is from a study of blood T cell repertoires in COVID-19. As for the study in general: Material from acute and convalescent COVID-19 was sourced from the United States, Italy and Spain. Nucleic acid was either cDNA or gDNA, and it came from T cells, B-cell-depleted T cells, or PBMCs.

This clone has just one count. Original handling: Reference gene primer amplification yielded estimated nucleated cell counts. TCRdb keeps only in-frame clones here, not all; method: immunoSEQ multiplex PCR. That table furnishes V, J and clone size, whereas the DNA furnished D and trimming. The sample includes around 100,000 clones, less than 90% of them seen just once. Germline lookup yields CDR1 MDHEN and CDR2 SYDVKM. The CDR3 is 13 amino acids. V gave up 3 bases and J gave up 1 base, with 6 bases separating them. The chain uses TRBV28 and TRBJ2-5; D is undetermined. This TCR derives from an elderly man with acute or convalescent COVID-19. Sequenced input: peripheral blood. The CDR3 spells CASSFTRQETQYF. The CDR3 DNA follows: TGTGCCAGCAGTTTCACACGCCAAGAGACCCAGTACTTC.